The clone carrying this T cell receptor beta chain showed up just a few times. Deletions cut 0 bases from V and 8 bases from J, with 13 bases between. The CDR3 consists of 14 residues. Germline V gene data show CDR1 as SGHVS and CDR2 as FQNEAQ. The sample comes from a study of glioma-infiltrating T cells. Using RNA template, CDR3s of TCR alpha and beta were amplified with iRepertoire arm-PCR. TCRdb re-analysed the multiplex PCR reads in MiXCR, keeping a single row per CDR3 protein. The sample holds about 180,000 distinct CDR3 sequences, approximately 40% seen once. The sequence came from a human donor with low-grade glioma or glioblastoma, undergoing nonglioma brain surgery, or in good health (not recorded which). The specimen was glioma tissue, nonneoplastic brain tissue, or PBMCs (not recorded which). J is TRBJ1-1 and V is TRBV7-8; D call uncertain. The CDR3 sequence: CASSLAADLAEAFF. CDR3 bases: TGTGCCAGCAGCTTAGCGGCGGATTTAGCGGAAGCTTTCTTT.